This T cell receptor beta chain was sequenced for a study of post-analysis software for immune sequencing data. Overall study results and limits: For normalized Chao1 diversity, multiple sclerosis patients scored significantly lower than controls did.

Tagging with unique molecular identifiers was a feature of the TCR beta cDNA libraries. Each CDR3 protein is one row after TCRdb ran MiXCR on the PCR reads. The sample comprises 650,000 to 850,000 distinct CDR3 sequences, around 45% of which are singletons, and 4.9% rests with the top ten. In the case of this clonotype: The antigen remains undetermined.

The clonotype comes from a girl between 5 and 17 years old with multiple sclerosis. The sequenced material came from blood.

CDR3 region: CATSRLSGRKAYEQYF. Here the CDR3 DNA reads TGTGCCACCAGCCGACTTAGCGGGAGGAAAGCCTACGAGCAGTACTTC. J is TRBJ2-7 and V is TRBV15, with 10 bases that match TRBD2. CDR3 length: 16 residues. The germline CDR1 and CDR2 sequences are LNHNV and YYDKDF (reference sequence). V lost 5 bases and J lost 2; bases outside the gene matches: 9.